The entry below describes one T cell receptor (beta chain). Its specific antigen is unknown. Nothing much larger sits one base from this clone, and base qualities are not available. The cohort was made up of approximately 670 healthy bone marrow donors. All cohort members were sampled while nominally healthy, although unrecorded immune exposures were likely present. The donor was CMV seronegative and was included in the group of 352 seronegative cohort members. A peripheral blood sample was collected from each donor, and TCR beta sequencing was performed on peripheral blood mononuclear cells. The Qiagen DNeasy Blood Extraction Kit was used to extract genomic DNA from the blood cell samples. These data originate in a study of cytomegalovirus exposure and HLA in healthy donors (dated by TCRdb to about 2017). Regarding the study in general: An earlier analysis of approximately 640 of the donors reported approximately 270 Gb of sequence data and around 110 million unique TCR beta sequences from about 200 million T cells. An early release covering roughly 600 HLA-typed donors comprised 250 to 350 gigabases of sequencing data and around 85 million unique TCR sequences. Among the roughly 380 genotyped donors, around 79% belonged to the genetic ancestry cluster associated with self-reported Caucasian donors. The study aimed to test whether cataloging public T cell receptors could reveal signatures of past pathogen exposure. The study profiled the T cell repertoires of around 700 subjects by immunosequencing and related them to cytomegalovirus serostatus. A separate validation cohort of about 110 different subjects was used in addition to the 666-subject first cohort. High-throughput TCR immunosequencing, statistical association of individual TCRs with disease status, and machine learning were combined to predict cytomegalovirus infection status. To study patterns of TCR occurrence, a later analysis re-analyzed previously published TCR beta repertoires from just over 650 donors and added high-resolution HLA genotyping. Rather than drawing on any new phenotypic data, the later analysis identified candidate immune exposures from TCR beta sequences and the way those sequences occurred across donors. In an earlier analysis of a few hundred of the donors, high-throughput TCR beta sequencing was used to judge whether each TCR beta V gene segment behaved as functional or pseudogenic. Alongside the repertoire data, information on donor age, sex, ethnicity and CMV serostatus was compiled. A later genetic analysis used genome-wide SNP genotypes for about three fifths of the 666 donors, treating that subset as a discovery cohort. Every discovery cohort repertoire had been produced on one sequencing platform. HLA typing covered class I and class II loci at four-digit resolution. Typing coverage differed by locus: A, B, C, DRB1 and DQB1 were typed in roughly 620-640 donors, DQA1 in approximately 520, DPA1 in over 600, and DPB1 in approximately 450. Four or five DR-DQ haplotypes were handled as single units for association and clustering, since linkage in the cohort was strong. Among several hundred genotyped donors of the cohort, an average of around 240,000 unique TCR beta nucleotide sequences was sequenced per donor, of which 15% to 20% were non-productive. Overall results and qualifications from the work: The sequencing pipeline was judged likely to have produced a cluster of highly shared sequence variants as a technical artifact. Linkage disequilibrium might explain the correlated functional status among segregating V segments, but an unknown experimental factor could not be excluded. For the cohort, immune exposure information was limited to CMV serostatus. Because the 87-base-pair reads could not distinguish some IMGT-functional V segments, including TRBV6-2 and TRBV6-3, those segments were excluded. An association between a missense DCLRE1C variant and V-gene and J-gene trimming of TCR beta chains was found in a later genetic analysis and replicated in an independent cohort. Assigning TCR associations to individual alleles was difficult when HLA alleles, especially DR and DQ, strongly co-occurred. In a later analysis, around 15,000 TCR beta sequences were associated with specific HLA alleles at a false discovery rate of 0.05. Some 16 rarely observed V segments, including chromosome 9 orphons, were excluded from the earlier analysis of 550 to 700 of the donors because counts were too low. Sequencing depth was assumed to be roughly uniform across donors in the presence/absence analyses, though that assumption may not hold. Several of the top co-occurrence clusters appeared to be linked to parvovirus B19, influenza, CMV and Epstein-Barr virus, according to a later analysis. While some public TCRs were present in many individuals, most TCR sequences turned up only very rarely across donors. In vitro tests confirmed that a few of the cytomegalovirus-associated TCR beta chains recognize cytomegalovirus antigens. In a later analysis, most CMV-associated TCR beta chains were found to appear HLA-restricted, with HLA associations seemingly driven largely by CMV exposure. The cohort was sequenced for TCR beta chains only, and without alpha or paired-chain data the features that could be detected were limited. In both the original and validation cohorts, the classifier was reported to diagnose cytomegalovirus status with high specificity and sensitivity. A further reported finding was that TCR beta sequences accurately predicted the HLA-A and HLA-B alleles for most subjects in the first cohort. In an earlier analysis of approximately 590 of the donors, most TCR beta V segments appeared in productive rearrangements about 90% or about 30% of the time, broadly matching IMGT annotations. A total of about 180 TCR beta chains were listed by the study as associated with cytomegalovirus. According to a later analysis, TCR association rates differed among HLA loci, with DRB1 alleles showing the most associated TCRs and HLA-C alleles showing the fewest. A later genetic analysis reported fewer N-insertions in productive TCRs among donors in an Asian-associated ancestry cluster than the roughly 700-donor mean. It was suggested by the authors that the approach could potentially be generalized to other disease states and immunological phenotypes. In a later analysis, HLA-associated TCR beta chains were found to be more clonally expanded and to have lower generation probabilities than equally common non-associated chains. Because some donors lacked HLA typing at each locus, the association tests relied only on the typed subset.

Reading from cysteine to phenylalanine, the CDR3 counts 11 amino acids. The kept DNA is CDR3 alone, 33 bases in frame from the first base. For CDR1 and CDR2, the germline V gene lists SQVTM and ANQGSEA. V gives up 6 bases and J gives up 5 bases, and the segment between their germline ends measures 11 bases. Library preparation employed the immunoSEQ multiplex PCR assay. For the multiplex PCR, a mixture combining 60 forward primers for TCR Vbeta segments and 13 reverse primers for TCR Jbeta segments was used. The CDR3 region of rearranged TCR beta genes was amplified from genomic DNA with a multiplex PCR assay. Amplified TCR beta libraries were sequenced as 87-base-pair reads on the Illumina HiSeq System. The authors processed their data as follows. Across the roughly 670 repertoires, a later analysis counted 80 million or so unique TCR beta chains, some 11 million of which were shared by at least two donors. Raw reads were error-corrected and collapsed into unique sequences by a nearest-neighbor algorithm in which closely related sequences were merged to remove PCR and sequencing errors. CDR3 sequences were aligned to IMGT reference sequences to assign V, D and J gene segments. For a sequence to be retained, a match of at least six nucleotides to both a V gene segment and a J gene segment was required. Rearrangements were classified as productive when the CDR3 lacked stop codons and remained in frame with V and J, and all other rearrangements were classified as non-productive. Following IMGT convention, CDR3 was defined as the stretch from the second conserved V-encoded cysteine up to the conserved J-encoded phenylalanine. The earlier analysis of about 500 of the donors excluded sequences that lacked an unambiguous match to a single V gene segment. An earlier analysis of several hundred of the donors classified V segments as functional when productive rearrangements were above 56.7% and as segregating when the standard deviation between donors was above 5%. To diagnose cytomegalovirus status from the catalog of TCR beta chain sequences, a statistical classification framework was built. A later analysis assigned V and J genes by comparing TCR nucleotide sequences with IMGT/GENE-DB human TR gene sequences. Using the TCRdist pipeline, a later analysis assigned CDR3 sequences along with most-parsimonious VDJ recombination scenarios. A later analysis defined each TCR beta chain by its CDR3 amino acid sequence plus V-gene family, and excluded reads lacking a unique V-gene family. A later analysis removed several hundred highly shared, low-generation-probability nucleotide sequences to deal with suspected cross-contamination and a sequencing artifact. In a later analysis, a clonal expansion index was calculated for each public chain from normalized within-repertoire ranks of inferred template counts. In a later analysis, generation probabilities were computed with a VDJ recombination model fitted to out-of-frame rearrangements, and the resulting probabilities were checked against IGoR. A later analysis scored TCR-TCR, TCR-HLA and TCR-CMV co-occurrence with hypergeometric tests, applying a repertoire-size bias correction to TCR pairs. False discovery rates were estimated in a later analysis by permuting HLA or CMV assignments 20 times. A later analysis grouped co-occurring TCRs with DBSCAN, adding TCRdist sequence similarity when clustering within HLA-allele-positive subsets. Repertoires with fewer than 30,000 or more than 120,000 public chains, plus five repertoires with anomalous nucleotide sharing, were excluded from co-occurrence clustering. TCRdb took this table from immuneACCESS and kept in-frame rearrangements with V and J called. Such tables lack part of the clones; where checked against another copy, unresolved V genes explain under half of the gap, and the rest is unexplained. That table is the source of V, J and clone size, and D and trimming were worked out from the DNA. In all, the sample holds some 150,000 clones, and 70% to 85% of those were seen once. The leading ten clones occupy around 4% of the sample.

Sequencing was carried out using PBMCs. The receptor was isolated from a man aged 35 to 55 in good health and CMV-seronegative. The rearrangement joined TRBV29-1 to TRBJ2-7; the D region possibly corresponds to TRBD1 (6 bases align). In nucleotide form, the sequence is TGCAGCGTGTTACAGGGAAACGAGCAGTACTTC. This translates into CSVLQGNEQYF.